This TCR beta chain was identified in a study of Graves' ophthalmopathy and Graves' hyperthyroidism. Hyperthyroidism patients had new diagnoses, durations under 2 months, and ages of 18 to 65. Thyroid ultrasound, orbital computed tomography, TRAb, serum thyroxine and clinical symptoms formed the basis of diagnosis. This clonotype was observed at least ten times. The junction had 4 bases not matched to a gene; V was cut back by 5 bases and J by 0 bases. The CDR3 spans 14 residues. In germline, CDR1 is MNHEY, CDR2 SMNVEV (reference sequence). Scientists amplified the TCR beta CDR3 regions from RNA transcripts. The library came from an HTBI-primed first-round RT-PCR and a second-round multiplex PCR. Each CDR3 protein gets one entry after TCRdb re-called the multiplex PCR reads with MiXCR. This sample has roughly 400,000 distinct CDR3 sequences, with 15% to 17% found just once.

This TCR was sampled from a woman aged 18-29 years with stable Graves' hyperthyroidism. The V call is TRBV27, the J call TRBJ2-7; 7 bases are a match to TRBD1. Specimen: peripheral blood. CDR3 protein: CASSLGTDSYEQYF. The CDR3 coding sequence is TGTGCCAGCAGTCTCGGGACAGACTCCTACGAGCAGTACTTC.